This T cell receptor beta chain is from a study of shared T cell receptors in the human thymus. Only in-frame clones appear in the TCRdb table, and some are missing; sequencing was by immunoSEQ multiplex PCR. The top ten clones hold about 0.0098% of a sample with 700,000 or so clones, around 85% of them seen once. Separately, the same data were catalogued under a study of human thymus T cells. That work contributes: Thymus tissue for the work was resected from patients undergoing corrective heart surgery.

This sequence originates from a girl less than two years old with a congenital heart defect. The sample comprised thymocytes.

In DNA form, the CDR3 reads TGTGCCAGCGGAGGGGAGGCGGCTACCTACGAGCAGTACTTC. Amino acids: CASGGEAATYEQYF. This chain uses TRBV28 with TRBJ2-7; D is perhaps TRBD2 (6 bases). This CDR3 is 14 amino acids long. Germline CDR1 MDHEN, CDR2 SYDVKM. The ends were cut back, 8 bases at V and 2 bases at J, with 16 bases in the middle. The whole variable domain, remainder taken from reference TRBV28 and TRBJ2-7, is DVKVTQSSRYLVKRTGEKVFLECVQDMDHENMFWYRQDPGLGLRLIYFSYDVKMKEKGDIPEGYSVSREKKERFSLILESASTNQTSMYLCASGGEAATYEQYFGPGTRLTVT.